This T cell receptor (beta chain) was recorded in a study of regulatory T cells in long-lasting Graves disease. Regarding the study as a whole: New patients shared fewer public clonotypes (approximately 1,000) than persistent patients did (more than 2,500).

For TCR beta, libraries came from iRepertoire HTBI primers and Arm-PCR of CDR3 regions. TCRdb re-called the multiplex PCR reads with MiXCR, one entry per CDR3 protein. The sample carries about 220,000 distinct CDR3 sequences, approximately 19% recorded once. Time point defined: newly diagnosed GD, antithyroid drugs for less than 3 months. Making the TCR library involved RNA that had been extracted from PBMCs. Peripheral blood, at about 8.9 milliliters, went into EDTA tubes. This clonotype was counted at least ten times. Antigen: not known. Deletions cut 7 bases from V and 0 bases from J, with 18 bases between. The CDR3 runs 16 residues. CDR1 is MNHNS, CDR2 SASEGT, per germline. This same sample was also part of a study on T cells in Graves' hyperthyroidism and ophthalmopathy. That work states: Ophthalmopathy, which appeared later, was predicted by the model a median roughly 6.4 months before onset.

The sample here was peripheral blood mononuclear cells (PBMCs), taken at new diagnosis, from a patient treated with antithyroid drugs. The clonotype comes from a woman between 25 and 40 years old with Graves disease. The chain links TRBV6-1 to TRBJ1-1, with D possibly being TRBD1 (5 bases). CDR3 residues: CASTLSGGYLNTEAFF. DNA of the CDR3: TGTGCCAGCACTCTATCGGGGGGATATTTGAACACTGAAGCTTTCTTT.